These 30 T cell receptor beta chains originate from one sample sequenced in a study of OX40 agonist ivuxolimab in advanced cancers. The library was obtained by the immunoSEQ multiplex PCR assay. Held by TCRdb, this immuneACCESS table contains in-frame sequences only and omits some clones. Under half of the omission traces to an unresolved V gene where checked; the cause of the rest is unknown. For this sample there are more than 60,000 clones; 80% to 90% appear just once. Roughly an eighth of the sample comes from the top ten. The sample consisted of CD4+ or CD8+ T cells sorted from blood, taken in a trial of the OX40 agonist ivuxolimab. Receptors were obtained from an adult with an advanced solid tumor such as melanoma, head and neck, liver or kidney cancer.

J is TRBJ2-7 and V is TRBV19; D ambiguous. V lost 6 bases and J lost 0, with 21 bases in between. The germline CDR1 and CDR2 sequences are LNHDA and SQIVND (reference sequence). The length of the CDR3 is 17 residues. The CDR3 DNA follows: TGTGCCAGTAGCCCTCCCTTTGGGGTCTCATCCTCCTACGAGCAGTACTTC. Its protein is CASSPPFGVSSSYEQYF.

This chain connects TRBV13 to TRBJ2-3; perhaps TRBD1 as D (5 bases). Trimming took off 2 bases at V and 4 bases at J, with 13 bases between the two ends. There are 15 residues in the CDR3. The germline gives CDR1 PRHDT, CDR2 FYEKMQ (reference sequence). The CDR3 protein is CASSLKGWGPDTQYF. CDR3 nucleotides: TGTGCCAGCAGCTTAAAAGGGTGGGGCCCAGATACGCAGTATTTT.

The table lists this clone with a count of one. The CDR3 here is CASRSDRGAFF. The CDR3 bases are TGTGCCAGCAGATCAGACAGGGGAGCTTTCTTT. The J gene is TRBJ1-1, the V gene TRBV5-5; 8 bases align to TRBD1. CDR1 SGHKS and CDR2 YYEKEE come from the germline V gene (reference sequence). Trimming took 5 bases from V and 10 from J; bases not matched to a gene: 4. This CDR3 region has 11 residues.

V usage is TRBV9 and J usage is TRBJ1-4; TRBD1 matches 7 bases. From germline, CDR1 is SGDLS and CDR2 YYNGEE. CDR3 length: 15 amino acids. V was clipped by 3 bases and J by 8 bases; unmatched bases: 10. The CDR3 DNA sequence: TGTGCCAGCAGCGCCAGCTCAGGGGGTGGGGAAAAACTGTTTTTT. This encodes CASSASSGGGEKLFF.

V and J are TRBV12-5 and TRBJ1-2; a weak D match, TRBD1 (5 bases). The length of the CDR3 is 14 residues. The ends were cut back, 1 base at V and 6 bases at J, with 12 bases in the middle. In germline, CDR1 is LGHNT, CDR2 FRNRAP. CDR3 amino acids: CASGLAGTADGYTF. The CDR3 bases are TGTGCTAGTGGTTTGGCCGGGACGGCAGATGGCTACACCTTC.

This clone was counted once. The chain recombines TRBV6-5 with TRBJ2-1, with D possibly matching TRBD2 (5 bases). The CDR3 contains 13 residues. Per germline, CDR1 MNHEY and CDR2 SVGAGI. Trimming removed 1 base at V and 5 bases at J, with 6 bases between. The CDR3 sequence is CASSYYGDNEQFF. CDR3 in DNA: TGTGCCAGCAGTTACTACGGGGACAATGAGCAGTTCTTC.

This clone was detected only once. The chain uses TRBV6-5 and TRBJ2-5; the D gene is possibly TRBD1 (6 bases). In germline, CDR1 is MNHEY, CDR2 SVGAGI. V lost 2 bases, J lost 5 bases, and 18 bases lay in between. The CDR3 is made up of 16 amino acids. CDR3 region: CASSYTPTPRGETQYF. CDR3 bases: TGTGCCAGCAGTTACACTCCTACTCCGAGGGGGGAGACCCAGTACTTC.

The V gene is TRBV29-1, the J gene TRBJ2-7; possible D gene TRBD2, 6 bases. V lost 4 bases, J lost 7 bases, and 11 bases lay in between. Germline V CDR1 and CDR2: SQVTM, ANQGSEA. This CDR3 spans 11 amino acids. This CDR3 is CSVALRGEQYF. As DNA, the CDR3 is TGCAGCGTTGCCCTCCGGGGGGAGCAGTACTTC.

The CDR3 coding sequence is TGTGCCAGCAGTCGGACAGTCAACCCCTACGAGCAGTACTTC. This translates into CASSRTVNPYEQYF. The chain is built from TRBV28 and TRBJ2-7; tentative D call: TRBD1 (6 bases). There are 14 residues in the CDR3. Between the trimmed V and J ends, which lost 5 bases and 2 bases, there was a span of 13 bases. Germline CDR1 MDHEN, CDR2 SYDVKM.

The chain links TRBV27 to TRBJ2-7; 10 bases are shared with TRBD2. After removal of 4 bases from V and 4 bases from J, the junction contained 4 bases not matched to a gene. The CDR3 runs 14 residues. Germline V gene sequence: CDR1 MNHEY, CDR2 SMNVEV (reference sequence). The CDR3 spells CASSWASGSYEQYF. CDR3 in DNA: TGTGCCAGCAGTTGGGCTAGCGGGAGTTACGAGCAGTACTTC.

The chain couples TRBV30 to TRBJ2-2; tentatively, D is TRBD1 or TRBD2 (5 bases each). Trimming took off 1 base at V and 7 bases at J, with 7 bases between the two ends. The CDR3 totals 12 residues. Germline V lookup: CDR1 GTSNPN, CDR2 SVGIG (reference sequence). The CDR3 DNA follows: TGTGCCTGGAGTGGGGACGGCGGGGAGCTGTTTTTT. This translates into CAWSGDGGELFF.

The chain combines TRBV27 with TRBJ1-5, with D perhaps matching TRBD1 (6 bases). The CDR3 sequence is 15 residues long. The ends were cut back, 3 bases at V and 1 base at J, with 10 bases in the middle. Germline CDR1 is MNHEY and CDR2 is SMNVEV (reference sequence). In nucleotides, the CDR3 is TGTGCCAGCAGTTTGGTAAGGGGGAGCAATCAGCCCCAGCATTTT. As protein: CASSLVRGSNQPQHF.

This chain uses TRBV6-5 with TRBJ2-2; 8 bases are shared with TRBD1. This CDR3 spans 14 amino acids. Germline trimming cut 6 bases from V and 7 bases from J; bases unmatched to any gene: 7. CDR1 is MNHEY, CDR2 SVGAGI, per germline. This chain's CDR3 is CASSLQGAIGELFF. CDR3 in DNA: TGTGCCAGCAGCCTTCAGGGGGCGATCGGGGAGCTGTTTTTT.

The rearrangement links TRBV19 to TRBJ2-1; TRBD1 or TRBD2 may be the D gene (6 bases each). Trimming shortened V by 6 bases and J by 5 bases, and 17 bases separated the two germline ends. This CDR3 comprises 15 residues. CDR1 is LNHDA, CDR2 SQIVND, per germline (reference sequence). CDR3 loop: CASRTRGPRHNEQFF. CDR3 DNA sequence: TGTGCCAGTAGGACACGGGGGCCCCGCCACAATGAGCAGTTCTTC.

The chain carries TRBV13 and TRBJ1-1; D perhaps matches TRBD1 (6 bases). The CDR3 is made up of 12 amino acids. Germline CDR1 reads PRHDT; CDR2 reads FYEKMQ (reference sequence). V dropped 5 bases and J dropped 4 bases, with 8 bases sitting between them. CDR3 amino acids: CASSTGSTEAFF. CDR3 nucleotide sequence: TGTGCCAGCAGCACAGGGTCCACTGAAGCTTTCTTT.

The chain joins TRBV7-2 to TRBJ2-5; the D gene is possibly TRBD2 (5 bases). CDR1 SGHTA and CDR2 FQGNSA come from the germline V gene. The ends were cut back, 2 bases at V and 5 bases at J, with 15 bases in the middle. The CDR3 contains 15 residues. As DNA, the CDR3 is TGTGCCAGCAGCTTACCCGGAGGATTGGCGGAGACCCAGTACTTC. Its translation is CASSLPGGLAETQYF.

This chain connects TRBV29-1 to TRBJ2-7; 9 bases fit TRBD2. Germline V gives CDR1 SQVTM, CDR2 ANQGSEA. The length of the CDR3 is 17 residues. Trimming at V came to 2 bases and at J to 1 base, leaving 12 bases not matched to a gene. CDR3 sequence reads: CSVEQPSGTSRSYEQYF. The DNA for the CDR3 is TGCAGCGTTGAACAGCCATCCGGGACTAGCAGATCCTACGAGCAGTACTTC.

This clone was seen only once. For the CDR3, the DNA is TGTGCCAGCAGTTACTCAGTCAGTCTCTCCTACAATGAGCAGTTCTTC. Translating gives CASSYSVSLSYNEQFF. The rearrangement uses TRBV6-5 and TRBJ2-1; no clear D. The CDR3 loop spans 16 amino acids. Deletions cut 0 bases from V and 0 bases from J, with 9 bases between. In germline, CDR1 is MNHEY, CDR2 SVGAGI.

The chain has TRBV6-5 and TRBJ2-3; D possibly uses TRBD1 or TRBD2 (6 bases each). The CDR3 consists of 14 residues. With 3 bases removed from V and 6 bases from J, the gap between germline ends came to 13 bases. Germline V lookup: CDR1 MNHEY, CDR2 SVGAGI. In DNA form, the CDR3 reads TGTGCCAGCAGTTATTCGGGGGCCTCGGATACGCAGTATTTT. Amino acids: CASSYSGASDTQYF.

The genes are TRBV27 and TRBJ1-1; 8 bases are shared with TRBD1. Per the germline V gene, CDR1 is MNHEY and CDR2 is SMNVEV (reference sequence). Trimming at V came to 4 bases and at J to 5 bases, leaving 6 bases not matched to a gene. This CDR3 contains 14 residues. CDR3 sequence reads: CASSSRGLGTEAFF. The CDR3 bases are TGTGCCAGCAGTTCCAGGGGGCTCGGGACTGAAGCTTTCTTT.

This chain uses TRBV21-1 with TRBJ1-5; TRBD1 is the table's D call, not checked against the DNA. TRBV21-1 is given as a pseudogene. This CDR3 comprises 14 residues. The CDR3 reads CASSRTVTNQPQHF. CDR3 in DNA: TGTGCCAGCAGCAGGACAGTTACCAATCAGCCCCAGCATTTT.

The chain recombines TRBV7-9 with TRBJ2-5; D not certain. This CDR3 comprises 13 residues. From germline, CDR1 is SEHNR and CDR2 FQNEAQ (reference sequence). V lost 0 bases to trimming and J lost 5 bases, with 7 bases between them. CDR3 sequence: CASSLALGETQYF. The CDR3 DNA reads as TGTGCCAGCAGCTTAGCGCTCGGTGAGACCCAGTACTTC.

The chain employs TRBV4-1 and TRBJ2-7; the match to TRBD1 covers 8 bases. The CDR3 is 12 amino acids. V was clipped by 8 bases and J by 9 bases; unmatched bases: 9. CDR1 is MGHRA, CDR2 YSYEKL, per germline. The CDR3 DNA sequence: TGCGCCAGCGGTGACAGGGGTGCGGGGCAGTACTTC. Translation gives CASGDRGAGQYF.

The chain uses TRBV6-5 and TRBJ1-1; no clear D gene. The V gene lost 8 bases and the J gene lost 1 base, with 14 bases spanning the gap. CDR1 is MNHEY, CDR2 SVGAGI, per germline. This CDR3 is 14 amino acids long. The CDR3 here is CASWSGRRNTEAFF. The CDR3 coding sequence is TGTGCCAGCTGGTCTGGCAGACGGAACACTGAAGCTTTCTTT.

This sequence joins TRBV6-5 and TRBJ1-2; D remains ambiguous. The CDR3 sequence is 15 residues long. Trimming cost V 0 bases and J 6 bases, with 14 bases left between them. Germline values: CDR1 MNHEY, CDR2 SVGAGI. CDR3 sequence reads: CASSYSAGLKDGYTF. Written as DNA, the CDR3 is TGTGCCAGCAGTTACTCGGCCGGTCTTAAGGATGGCTACACCTTC.

This chain joins TRBV7-8 and TRBJ1-1; 7 bases are shared with TRBD1. The CDR3 sequence is 15 residues long. Looked up from germline, CDR1 is SGHVS and CDR2 is FQNEAQ. The V segment lost 3 bases and the J segment 6 bases; nucleotides outside the gene matches: 10. The CDR3: CASSFGGGMSAEAFF. The DNA for the CDR3 is TGTGCCAGCAGCTTCGGAGGGGGCATGTCAGCTGAAGCTTTCTTT.

This chain links TRBV27 with TRBJ2-4; TRBD2 might be the D (5 bases). Germline loops: CDR1 MNHEY, CDR2 SMNVEV (reference sequence). V gave up 2 bases and J gave up 5 bases, with 10 bases separating them. The length of the CDR3 is 14 residues. This CDR3 is CASSLRGQQNIQYF. Written as DNA, the CDR3 is TGTGCCAGCAGTTTAAGAGGGCAGCAAAACATTCAGTACTTC.

The chain joins TRBV29-1 to TRBJ2-7; D is unresolved. CDR1 and CDR2 from the germline V gene are SQVTM and ANQGSEA. This CDR3 spans 13 amino acids. V shed 4 bases and J shed 2 bases, with 12 bases lying between them. The CDR3 region is CSVGLSFPYEQYF. For the CDR3, the DNA is TGCAGCGTTGGACTTAGCTTTCCCTACGAGCAGTACTTC.

This rearrangement joins TRBV11-3 to TRBJ2-2; D is perhaps TRBD1 (6 bases). The length of the CDR3 is 13 residues. Germline V gene lookup returns CDR1 SGHNT and CDR2 YENEEA. The germline V and J ends were trimmed by 5 bases and 6 bases, with 10 bases remaining between them. The DNA for the CDR3 is TGTGCCAGCAGCCTACAGGGTCCCGGGGAGCTGTTTTTT. Its translation: CASSLQGPGELFF.

A single count supports this clone. Different DNA sequences within this sample yield the same CDR3. V usage is TRBV19 and J usage is TRBJ1-1; D may be TRBD1 (5 bases). CDR3 length equals 13 residues. Germline V gene data show CDR1 as LNHDA and CDR2 as SQIVND (reference sequence). Trimming cost V 2 bases and J 4 bases, with 8 bases left between them. The CDR3 sequence is CASSIQGGTEAFF. The CDR3 DNA follows: TGTGCCAGTAGTATACAGGGTGGCACTGAAGCTTTCTTT.